Given below is one TCR beta chain in context. Its antigen has not been determined. The sample holds no much larger clone one base away, and base qualities are not on file. In Seattle, one collaborating source enrolled patients while the infection was active and tracked those patients longitudinally over the course of disease. Each collaborating institution followed its own protocols to collect whole blood in K2EDTA tubes. Collaborator samples were shipped for TCRbeta analysis as frozen whole blood, isolated PBMCs, or DNA extracted from either sample type. Including cysteine and phenylalanine, the CDR3 has 14 amino acids. Of all the DNA, just the CDR3 is kept, 42 bases in frame from base 1. As encoded in the germline V gene, CDR1 is SGHRS while CDR2 is YFSETQ. Clipping removes 4 bases from V and 10 bases from J, with 7 as the unmatched junction base count. TCRbeta CDR3 regions were amplified from genomic DNA by means of the immunoSEQ Assay, a bias-controlled multiplex PCR. Processing in the source paper ran as follows. Nucleated cell counts per sample were estimated from amplification of reference gene primers within the assay. To quantify the absolute abundance of each unique TCRbeta CDR3 rearrangement, sequence reads were collapsed and filtered. For each sample, productive Simpson clonality was calculated by taking the square root of Simpson's diversity index across productive rearrangements. TCRdb carries this immuneACCESS record with in-frame sequences only. Its versions omit some clonotypes, under half of them owing to an unresolved V gene in the studies checked, with the rest unexplained. That table furnishes V, J and clone size, whereas the DNA furnished D and trimming. Recorded for this sample are about 230,000 clones; almost 85% of them occurred a single time. Approximately 5% of the sample belongs to the ten largest clones.

These data belong to a study of blood T cell repertoires in COVID-19 (TCRdb year 2020). Turning to the overall study: Collaborator samples came from the United States, Italy and Spain and covered acute and convalescent phases of COVID-19. The prospective study material was composed of cDNA or gDNA derived from T cells, B-cell-depleted T cells, or PBMCs. The dataset comprised deeply sampled blood TCRbeta repertoires from subjects exposed to, actively infected with, or recovered from COVID-19. The repertoires were released in a freely available public database intended as a resource for research on the immune response to SARS-CoV-2. Samples were obtained from the ongoing ImmuneRACE study (first 160 participants) and from 1,254 subjects provided by 6 global collaborators. Nearly every sample came with metadata listing a de-identified subject ID, COVID-19 status, age in years and sex. Where available, HLA class I and class II types were taken from metadata supplied by the sample provider and were not determined by assay-based typing.

The study at large found these results: The amount of clinical and demographic metadata varied by source and participant and was provided uncurated.

This receptor was obtained from a man aged 50 to 59 with COVID-19, enrolled during active disease. The sequencing input was peripheral blood. This sequence uses TRBV5-1 and TRBJ1-6; TRBD1 fits 8 bases in the junction. Read as DNA, the sequence is TGCGCCAGCAGCCTCGACAGGGGACGGTCACCCCTCCACTTT. Translated, it reads CASSLDRGRSPLHF.